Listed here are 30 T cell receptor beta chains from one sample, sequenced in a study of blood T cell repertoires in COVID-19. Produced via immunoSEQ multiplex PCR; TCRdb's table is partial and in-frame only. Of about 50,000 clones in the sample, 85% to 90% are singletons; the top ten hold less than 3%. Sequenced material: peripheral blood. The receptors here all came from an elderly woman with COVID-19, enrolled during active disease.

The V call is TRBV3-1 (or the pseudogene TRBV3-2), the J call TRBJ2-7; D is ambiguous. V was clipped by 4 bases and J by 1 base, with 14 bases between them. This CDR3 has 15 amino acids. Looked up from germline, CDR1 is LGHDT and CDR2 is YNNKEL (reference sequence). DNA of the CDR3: TGTGCCAGCAGCCGTATTCTGACTCAGTCCTACGAGCAGTACTTC. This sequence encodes CASSRILTQSYEQYF.

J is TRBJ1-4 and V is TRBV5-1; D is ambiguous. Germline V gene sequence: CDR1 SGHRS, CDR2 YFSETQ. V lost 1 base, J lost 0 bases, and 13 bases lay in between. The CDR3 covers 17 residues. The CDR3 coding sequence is TGCGCCAGCAGCTTGAAAGCATCGGGTCCAACTAATGAAAAACTGTTTTTT. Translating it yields CASSLKASGPTNEKLFF.

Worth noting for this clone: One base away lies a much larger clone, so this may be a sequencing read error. CDR3 in amino acids: CASSVTGNTEAFF. The CDR3 bases are TGTGCCAGCAGCGTGACAGGGAACACTGAAGCTTTCTTT. The J gene is TRBJ1-1, the V gene TRBV11-3, with a possible D match to TRBD1 (6 bases). This CDR3 has 13 residues. Trimming shortened V by 5 bases and J by 1 base, and 8 bases separated the two germline ends. The V gene's germline CDR1 is SGHNT and CDR2 YENEEA.

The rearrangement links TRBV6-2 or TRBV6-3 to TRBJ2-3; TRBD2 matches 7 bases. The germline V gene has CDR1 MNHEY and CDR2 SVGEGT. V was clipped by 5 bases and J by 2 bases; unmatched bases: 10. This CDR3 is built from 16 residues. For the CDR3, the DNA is TGTGCCAGCAGTCCCCAGACTAGCAGATTCACAGATACGCAGTATTTT. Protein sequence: CASSPQTSRFTDTQYF.

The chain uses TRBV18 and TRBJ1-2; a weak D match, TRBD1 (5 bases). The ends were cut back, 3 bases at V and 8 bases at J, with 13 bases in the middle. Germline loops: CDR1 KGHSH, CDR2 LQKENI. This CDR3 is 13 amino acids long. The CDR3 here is CASSPLDSAGYTF. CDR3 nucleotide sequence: TGTGCCAGCTCACCCCTCGACAGCGCGGGCTACACCTTC.

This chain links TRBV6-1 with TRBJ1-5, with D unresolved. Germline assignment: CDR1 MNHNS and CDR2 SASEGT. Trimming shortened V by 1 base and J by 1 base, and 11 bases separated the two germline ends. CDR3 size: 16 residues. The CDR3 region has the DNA TGTGCCAGCAGTGAAGTGGGCGCACTCAGCAATCAGCCCCAGCATTTT. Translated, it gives CASSEVGALSNQPQHF.

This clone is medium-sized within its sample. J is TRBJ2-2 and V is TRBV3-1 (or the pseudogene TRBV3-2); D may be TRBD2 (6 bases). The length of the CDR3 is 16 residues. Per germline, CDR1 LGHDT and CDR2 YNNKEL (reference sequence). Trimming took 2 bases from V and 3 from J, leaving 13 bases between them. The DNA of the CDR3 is TGTGCCAGCAGCCAACAAGGAGGGCCTTACACCGGGGAGCTGTTTTTT. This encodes CASSQQGGPYTGELFF.

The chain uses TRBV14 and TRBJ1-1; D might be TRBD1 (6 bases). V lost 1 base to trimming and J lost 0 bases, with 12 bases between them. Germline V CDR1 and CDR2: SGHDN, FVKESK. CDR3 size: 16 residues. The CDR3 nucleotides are TGTGCCAGCAGCCAAGGTGACAGGCTGTTGAACACTGAAGCTTTCTTT. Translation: CASSQGDRLLNTEAFF.

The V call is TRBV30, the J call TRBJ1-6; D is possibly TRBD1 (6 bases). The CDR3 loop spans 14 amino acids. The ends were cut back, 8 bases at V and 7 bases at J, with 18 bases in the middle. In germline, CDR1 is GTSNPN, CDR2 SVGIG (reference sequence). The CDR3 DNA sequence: TGTGCCCGGTCTACGATGGACAGCAATTCACCCCTCCACTTT. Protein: CARSTMDSNSPLHF.

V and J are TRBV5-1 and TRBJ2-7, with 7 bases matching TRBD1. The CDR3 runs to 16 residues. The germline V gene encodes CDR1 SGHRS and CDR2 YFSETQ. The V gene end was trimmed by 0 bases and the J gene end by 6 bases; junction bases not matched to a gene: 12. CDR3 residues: CASSLVPGRQGLEQYF. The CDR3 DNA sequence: TGCGCCAGCAGCTTGGTGCCCGGGCGACAGGGCCTCGAGCAGTACTTC.

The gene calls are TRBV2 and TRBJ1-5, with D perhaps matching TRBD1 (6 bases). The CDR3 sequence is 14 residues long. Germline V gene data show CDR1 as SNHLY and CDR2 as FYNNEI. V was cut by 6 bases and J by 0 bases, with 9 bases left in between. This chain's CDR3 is CASRGQISNQPQHF. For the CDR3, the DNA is TGTGCCAGCAGAGGACAGATTAGCAATCAGCCCCAGCATTTT.

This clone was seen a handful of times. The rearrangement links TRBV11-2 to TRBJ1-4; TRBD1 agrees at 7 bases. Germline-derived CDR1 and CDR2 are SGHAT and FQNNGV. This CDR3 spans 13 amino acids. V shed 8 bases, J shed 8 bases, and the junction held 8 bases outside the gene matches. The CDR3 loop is CASLGAGGEKLFF. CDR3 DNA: TGTGCCAGCCTTGGAGCAGGGGGAGAAAAACTGTTTTTT.

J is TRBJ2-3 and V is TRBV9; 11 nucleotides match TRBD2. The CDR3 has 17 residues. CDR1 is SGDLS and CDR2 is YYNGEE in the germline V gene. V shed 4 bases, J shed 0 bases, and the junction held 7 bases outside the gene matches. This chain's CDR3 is CASSSSIAGGSTDTQYF. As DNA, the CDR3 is TGTGCCAGCAGCTCATCAATAGCGGGGGGGAGCACAGATACGCAGTATTTT.

This chain's CDR3 is CASSLGYRVGGYTF. CDR3 sequence (DNA): TGTGCCAGCAGTTTAGGCTACAGGGTTGGAGGCTACACCTTC. The chain uses TRBV27 and TRBJ1-2; D may be TRBD1 (6 bases). The CDR3 runs 14 residues. Deletions cut 2 bases from V and 8 bases from J, with 15 bases between. The germline V gene encodes CDR1 MNHEY and CDR2 SMNVEV (reference sequence).

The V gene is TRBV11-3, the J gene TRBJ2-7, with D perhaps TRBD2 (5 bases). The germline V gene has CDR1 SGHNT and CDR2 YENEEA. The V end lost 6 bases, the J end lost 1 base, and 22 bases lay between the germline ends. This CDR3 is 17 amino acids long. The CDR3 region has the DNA TGTGCCAGCAGTTCCTGGGTTGGGGAGAGGAGATCCTACGAGCAGTACTTC. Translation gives CASSSWVGERRSYEQYF.

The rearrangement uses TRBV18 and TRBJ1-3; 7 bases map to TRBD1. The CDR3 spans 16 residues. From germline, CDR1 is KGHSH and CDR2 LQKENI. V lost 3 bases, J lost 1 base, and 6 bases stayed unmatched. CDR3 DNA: TGTGCCAGCTCACCCAGACAGGGTCAATCTGGAAACACCATATATTTT. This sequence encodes CASSPRQGQSGNTIYF. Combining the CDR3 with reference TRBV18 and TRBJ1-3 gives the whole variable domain NAGVMQNPRHLVRRRGQEARLRCSPMKGHSHVYWYRQLPEEGLKFMVYLQKENIIDESGMPKERFSAEFPKEGPSILRIQQVVRGDSAAYFCASSPRQGQSGNTIYFGEGSWLTVV.

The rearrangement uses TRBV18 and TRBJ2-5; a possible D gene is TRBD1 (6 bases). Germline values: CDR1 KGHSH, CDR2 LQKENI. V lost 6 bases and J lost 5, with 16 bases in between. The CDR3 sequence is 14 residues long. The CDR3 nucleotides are TGTGCCAGCTCGCCCCTCCAGGGGACGGAGACCCAGTACTTC. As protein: CASSPLQGTETQYF.

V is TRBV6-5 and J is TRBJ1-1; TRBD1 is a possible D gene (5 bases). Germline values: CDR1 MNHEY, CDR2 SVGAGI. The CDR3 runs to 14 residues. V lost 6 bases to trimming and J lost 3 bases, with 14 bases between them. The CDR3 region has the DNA TGTGCCAGCAGAGTTGACAGTAAGGACACTGAAGCTTTCTTT. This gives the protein CASRVDSKDTEAFF.

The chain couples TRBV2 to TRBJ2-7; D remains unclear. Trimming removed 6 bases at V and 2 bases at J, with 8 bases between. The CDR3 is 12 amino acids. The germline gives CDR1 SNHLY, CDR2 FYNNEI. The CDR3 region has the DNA TGTGCCAGCAGCCAGGAAGCCTACGAGCAGTACTTC. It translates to CASSQEAYEQYF.

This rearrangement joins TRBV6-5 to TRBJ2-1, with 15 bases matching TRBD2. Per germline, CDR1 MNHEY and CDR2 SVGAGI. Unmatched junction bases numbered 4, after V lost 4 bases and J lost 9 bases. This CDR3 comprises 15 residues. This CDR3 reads CASSWTSGRASEQFF. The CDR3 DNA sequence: TGTGCCAGCAGTTGGACTAGCGGGAGGGCCTCTGAGCAGTTCTTC.

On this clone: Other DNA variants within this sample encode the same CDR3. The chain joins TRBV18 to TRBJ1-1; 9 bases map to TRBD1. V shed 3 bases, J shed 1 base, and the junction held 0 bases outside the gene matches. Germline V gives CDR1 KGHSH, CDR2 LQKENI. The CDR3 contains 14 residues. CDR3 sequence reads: CASSPDRGNTEAFF. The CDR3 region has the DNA TGTGCCAGCTCACCGGACAGGGGGAACACTGAAGCTTTCTTT.

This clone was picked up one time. CDR3 sequence (DNA): TGCAGCGTGAAGGCGGAGTTCGGGGGATGGACTGAAGCTTTCTTT. Translating gives CSVKAEFGGWTEAFF. The V call is TRBV29-1, the J call TRBJ1-1; D possibly corresponds to TRBD1 (5 bases). Trimming left V 6 bases short and J 5 bases short, with 22 bases between. The CDR3 runs 15 residues. CDR1 and CDR2 from the germline V gene are SQVTM and ANQGSEA.

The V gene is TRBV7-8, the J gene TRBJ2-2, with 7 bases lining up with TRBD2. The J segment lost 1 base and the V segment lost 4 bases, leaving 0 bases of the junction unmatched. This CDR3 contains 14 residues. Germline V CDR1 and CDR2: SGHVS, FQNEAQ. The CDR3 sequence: CASSWGGNTGELFF. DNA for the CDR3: TGTGCCAGCAGCTGGGGGGGGAACACCGGGGAGCTGTTTTTT.

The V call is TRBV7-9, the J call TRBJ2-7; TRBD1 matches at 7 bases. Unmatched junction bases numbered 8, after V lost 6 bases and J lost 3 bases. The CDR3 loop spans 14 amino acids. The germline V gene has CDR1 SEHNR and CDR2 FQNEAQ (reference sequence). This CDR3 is CASSLSGTDYEQYF. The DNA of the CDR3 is TGTGCCAGCAGTTTGTCCGGGACAGACTACGAGCAGTACTTC.

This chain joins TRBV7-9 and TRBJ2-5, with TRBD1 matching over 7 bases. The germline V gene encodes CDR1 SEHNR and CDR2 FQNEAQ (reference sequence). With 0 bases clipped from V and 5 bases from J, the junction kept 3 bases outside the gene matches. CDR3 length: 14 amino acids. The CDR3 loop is CASSLAGGRETQYF. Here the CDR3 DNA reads TGTGCCAGCAGCTTAGCAGGGGGCCGGGAGACCCAGTACTTC.

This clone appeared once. The CDR3 reads CASSPGTGENTEAFF. CDR3 DNA: TGTGCCAGCAGCCCCGGGACAGGGGAGAACACTGAAGCTTTCTTT. The V gene is TRBV5-5, the J gene TRBJ1-1; TRBD1 agrees at 10 bases. Trimming removed 4 bases from V and 1 base from J; junction bases left unmatched: 4. CDR1 and CDR2 (germline): SGHKS, YYEKEE (reference sequence). The CDR3 sequence is 15 residues long.

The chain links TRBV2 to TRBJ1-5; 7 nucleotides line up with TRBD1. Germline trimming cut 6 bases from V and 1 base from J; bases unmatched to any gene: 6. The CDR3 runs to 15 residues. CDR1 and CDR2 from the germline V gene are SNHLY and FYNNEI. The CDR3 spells CASRRGGNSNQPQHF. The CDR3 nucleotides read TGTGCCAGCAGGAGAGGGGGCAACAGCAATCAGCCCCAGCATTTT.

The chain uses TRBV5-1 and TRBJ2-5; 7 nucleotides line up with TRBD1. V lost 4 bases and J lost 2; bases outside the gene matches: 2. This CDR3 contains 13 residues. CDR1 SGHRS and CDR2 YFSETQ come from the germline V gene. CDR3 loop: CASSPGQQETQYF. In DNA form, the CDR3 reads TGCGCCAGCAGCCCGGGACAGCAAGAGACCCAGTACTTC.

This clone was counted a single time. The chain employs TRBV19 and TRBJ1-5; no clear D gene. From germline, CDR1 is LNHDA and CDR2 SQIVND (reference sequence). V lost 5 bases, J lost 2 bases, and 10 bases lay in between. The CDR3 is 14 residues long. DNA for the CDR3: TGTGCCAGTAGTCTCCGGTATGGCAATCAGCCCCAGCATTTT. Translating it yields CASSLRYGNQPQHF.

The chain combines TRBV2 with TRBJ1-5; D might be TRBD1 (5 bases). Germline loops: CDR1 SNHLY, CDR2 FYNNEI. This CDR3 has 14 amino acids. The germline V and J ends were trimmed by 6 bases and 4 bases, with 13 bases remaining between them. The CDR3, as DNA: TGTGCCAGCAGGGCCACGGGGGTAAATCAGCCCCAGCATTTT. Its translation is CASRATGVNQPQHF.